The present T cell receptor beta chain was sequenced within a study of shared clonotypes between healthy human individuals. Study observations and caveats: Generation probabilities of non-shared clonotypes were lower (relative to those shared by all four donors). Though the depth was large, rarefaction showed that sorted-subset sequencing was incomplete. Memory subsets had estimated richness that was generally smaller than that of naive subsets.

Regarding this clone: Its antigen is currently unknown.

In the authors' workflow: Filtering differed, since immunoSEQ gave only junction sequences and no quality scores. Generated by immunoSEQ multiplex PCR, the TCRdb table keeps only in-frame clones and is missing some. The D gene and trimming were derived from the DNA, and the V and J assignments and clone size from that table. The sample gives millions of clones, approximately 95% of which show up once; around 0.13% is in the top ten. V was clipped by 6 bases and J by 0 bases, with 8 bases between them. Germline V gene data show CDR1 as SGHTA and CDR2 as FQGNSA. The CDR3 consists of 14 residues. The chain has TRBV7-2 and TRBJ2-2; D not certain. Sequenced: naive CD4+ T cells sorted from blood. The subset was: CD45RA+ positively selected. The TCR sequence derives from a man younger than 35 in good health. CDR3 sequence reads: CASSPDSNTGELFF. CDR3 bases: TGTGCCAGCAGTCCTGACTCGAACACCGGGGAGCTGTTTTTT. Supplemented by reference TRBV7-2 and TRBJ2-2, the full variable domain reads GAGVSQSPSNKVTEKGKDVELRCDPISGHTALYWYRQSLGQGLEFLIYFQGNSAPDKSGLPSDRFSAERTGGSVSTLTIQRTQQEDSAVYLCASSPDSNTGELFFGEGSRLTVL.